The 32 T cell receptor beta chains below were found in one sample sequenced in a study of OX40 agonist ivuxolimab in advanced cancers. TCRdb keeps only in-frame clones here, not all; method: immunoSEQ multiplex PCR. The sample holds under 80,000 clones, approximately 85% seen once. The input for sequencing was CD4+ or CD8+ T cells sorted from blood, taken in a trial of the OX40 agonist ivuxolimab. The receptors come from an adult with an advanced solid tumor such as melanoma, head and neck, liver or kidney cancer.

The V call is TRBV19, the J call TRBJ1-5; 7 nucleotides align to TRBD1. V was clipped by 3 bases and J by 0 bases; unmatched bases: 11. Germline loops: CDR1 LNHDA, CDR2 SQIVND (reference sequence). The length of the CDR3 is 18 residues. In DNA form, the CDR3 reads TGTGCCAGTAGTATTGGGTCCGGGACAGCTTATAGCAATCAGCCCCAGCATTTT. This codes for CASSIGSGTAYSNQPQHF.

This clone was seen a handful of times. The chain carries TRBV6-1 and TRBJ1-2, with TRBD1 matching over 7 bases. Germline trimming cut 3 bases from V and 6 bases from J; bases unmatched to any gene: 4. This CDR3 is 13 amino acids long. Germline assignment: CDR1 MNHNS and CDR2 SASEGT. The CDR3 is CASSEYRGHGYTF. The CDR3 DNA reads TGTGCCAGCAGTGAGTACAGGGGTCATGGCTACACCTTC.

This chain uses TRBV18 with TRBJ2-2, with D possibly called TRBD1 or TRBD2 (6 bases each). With 3 bases removed from V and 1 base from J, the gap between germline ends came to 21 bases. Germline CDR1 reads KGHSH; CDR2 reads LQKENI. This CDR3 spans 19 amino acids. The CDR3 sequence: CASSPLMRSGAGNTGELFF. CDR3 nucleotide sequence: TGTGCCAGCTCACCTTTAATGCGTTCGGGGGCTGGGAACACCGGGGAGCTGTTTTTT.

CDR3 residues: CASSYWGTSMSEQYF. Written as DNA, the CDR3 is TGTGCCAGCAGTTACTGGGGGACCTCCATGAGCGAGCAGTACTTC. The rearrangement joins TRBV6-6 to TRBJ2-7; the D call may be TRBD1 or TRBD2 (5 bases each). Trimming shortened V by 1 base and J by 6 bases, and 16 bases separated the two germline ends. This CDR3 spans 15 amino acids. Looked up from germline, CDR1 is MNHNY and CDR2 is SVGAGI (reference sequence).

The chain couples TRBV27 to TRBJ2-7, with D perhaps matching TRBD1 (6 bases). This CDR3 is 15 amino acids long. Trimming took 6 bases from V and 0 from J, leaving 15 bases between them. From germline, CDR1 is MNHEY and CDR2 SMNVEV (reference sequence). The CDR3, as DNA: TGTGCCAGCAGCCCTCAGGGGATCAGCTCCTACGAGCAGTACTTC. Translating it yields CASSPQGISSYEQYF.

This clone has only one observation. V usage is TRBV5-6 and J usage is TRBJ1-1; 10 bases line up with TRBD1. The CDR3 is 16 residues long. Germline loops: CDR1 SGHDT, CDR2 YYEEEE. The ends lost 1 base at V and 5 bases at J; junction bases unmatched: 8. CDR3 in DNA: TGTGCCAGCAGCTTGAGGGACAGGGGAAAAAGGACTGAAGCTTTCTTT. This translates into CASSLRDRGKRTEAFF.

The V gene is TRBV7-6, the J gene TRBJ2-5, with 7 bases lining up with TRBD2. This CDR3 comprises 16 residues. Germline V CDR1 and CDR2: SGHVS, FNYEAQ. V lost 4 bases and J lost 0; bases outside the gene matches: 8. CDR3 sequence (DNA): TGTGCCAGCAGCTCTCCGCTGGGGGGGAACCAAGAGACCCAGTACTTC. This encodes CASSSPLGGNQETQYF.

V and J are TRBV28 and TRBJ2-3; a possible D gene is TRBD2 (6 bases). The V and J ends lost 2 bases and 4 bases respectively, with 13 bases between them. The CDR3 has 15 amino acids. Per the germline V gene, CDR1 is MDHEN and CDR2 is SYDVKM. CDR3 nucleotides: TGTGCCAGCAGTTTAGGGGGGAACCGTGCAGATACGCAGTATTTT. This sequence encodes CASSLGGNRADTQYF.

J is TRBJ2-7 and V is TRBV7-3; TRBD2 matches at 14 bases. This CDR3 comprises 18 residues. Germline lookup yields CDR1 SGHTA and CDR2 FQGTGA. Unmatched junction bases numbered 9, after V lost 5 bases and J lost 0 bases. CDR3: CASSPGLAGDPPSYEQYF. The CDR3 DNA sequence: TGTGCCAGCAGCCCGGGACTAGCGGGAGATCCCCCCTCCTACGAGCAGTACTTC. The entire variable domain, with the rest obtained from reference TRBV7-3 and TRBJ2-7, is as follows: GAGVSQTPSNKVTEKGKYVELRCDPISGHTALYWYRQSLGQGPEFLIYFQGTGAADDSGLPNDRFFAVRPEGSVSTLKIQRTERGDSAVYLCASSPGLAGDPPSYEQYFGPGTRLTVT.

The J gene is TRBJ1-5, the V gene TRBV30, with D uncertain. The germline V and J ends were trimmed by 1 base and 5 bases, with 9 bases remaining between them. The V gene's germline CDR1 is GTSNPN and CDR2 SVGIG (reference sequence). This CDR3 region has 13 residues. CDR3 in DNA: TGTGCCTGGAGTGCAGATGGGGATCAGCCCCAGCATTTT. Residues: CAWSADGDQPQHF.

The V call is TRBV19, the J call TRBJ1-5; D gene unclear. This CDR3 comprises 15 residues. The V end lost 3 bases, the J end lost 0 bases, and 9 bases lay between the germline ends. The germline V gene has CDR1 LNHDA and CDR2 SQIVND (reference sequence). The DNA of the CDR3 is TGTGCCAGTAGTATCTGGGCAGTTAGCAATCAGCCCCAGCATTTT. It translates to CASSIWAVSNQPQHF.

The chain employs TRBV6-5 and TRBJ1-2; TRBD1 matches at 9 bases. The CDR3 spans 14 residues. The V gene's germline CDR1 is MNHEY and CDR2 SVGAGI. The trim removed 5 bases at V and 6 bases at J, leaving 7 bases unmatched. The CDR3 DNA reads TGTGCCAGCAGTGGGACACAGGGGGCGGATGGCTACACCTTC. It specifies CASSGTQGADGYTF.

CDR3 sequence reads: CASSLEGQSNYGYTF. The CDR3 nucleotides read TGTGCCAGCAGCCTTGAAGGACAGTCTAACTATGGCTACACCTTC. This sequence joins TRBV5-5 and TRBJ1-2, with D perhaps matching TRBD1 (6 bases). CDR3 length equals 15 residues. Germline CDR1 is SGHKS and CDR2 is YYEKEE (reference sequence). V was trimmed by 4 bases and J by 0 bases, leaving 13 bases between them. Using reference TRBV5-5 and TRBJ1-2 for the parts outside the CDR3, the full variable domain is DAGVTQSPTHLIKTRGQQVTLRCSPISGHKSVSWYQQVLGQGPQFIFQYYEKEERGRGNFPDRFSARQFPNYSSELNVNALLLGDSALYLCASSLEGQSNYGYTFGSGTRLTVV.

The CDR3 region has the DNA TGTGCCTGGAGCAAGCGACAGGGATCCCTGTCCTACGAGCAGTACTTC. The encoded protein is CAWSKRQGSLSYEQYF. The chain is built from TRBV30 and TRBJ2-7; 7 nucleotides line up with TRBD1. Germline trimming cut 3 bases from V and 1 base from J; bases unmatched to any gene: 12. This CDR3 is 16 amino acids long. Germline CDR1 reads GTSNPN; CDR2 reads SVGIG (reference sequence).

The chain uses TRBV30 and TRBJ1-4; no definite D call. The V and J ends lost 7 bases and 4 bases respectively, with 7 bases between them. The CDR3 has 11 residues. The germline gives CDR1 GTSNPN, CDR2 SVGIG (reference sequence). CDR3 DNA sequence: TGTGCCTACCACAGTAATGAAAAACTGTTTTTT. Amino acids: CAYHSNEKLFF. Full variable domain (remainder filled in from reference TRBV30 and TRBJ1-4): SQTIHQWPATLVQPVGSPLSLECTVEGTSNPNLYWYRQAAGRGLQLLFYSVGIGQISSEVPQNLSASRPQDRQFILSSKKLLLSDSGFYLCAYHSNEKLFFGSGTQLSVL.

This chain uses TRBV6-5 with TRBJ1-1; no firm D call. The germline V and J ends were trimmed by 2 bases and 1 base, with 2 bases remaining between them. The CDR3 runs to 12 residues. Germline V gene data show CDR1 as MNHEY and CDR2 as SVGAGI. The CDR3 DNA is TGTGCCAGCAGTTACGAGAACACTGAAGCTTTCTTT. It is translated as CASSYENTEAFF.

This clone was detected once. The rearrangement uses TRBV2 and TRBJ2-1; D not certain. The germline V gene encodes CDR1 SNHLY and CDR2 FYNNEI. The length of the CDR3 is 12 residues. V was shortened by 4 bases and J by 9 bases, with 10 bases between the two germline ends. The CDR3 loop reads CASSGTSSEQFF. For the CDR3, the DNA is TGTGCCAGCAGTGGAACAAGTTCTGAGCAGTTCTTC.

J is TRBJ1-4 and V is TRBV30, with 8 nucleotides matching TRBD1. V trimming: 4 bases; J trimming: 3 bases; junction bases outside the gene matches: 7. The germline CDR1 and CDR2 sequences are GTSNPN and SVGIG (reference sequence). The CDR3 spans 15 residues. DNA of the CDR3: TGTGCCTGGAAGGGGTTGGGACAGGCTAATGAAAAACTGTTTTTT. This codes for CAWKGLGQANEKLFF.

The V gene is TRBV2, the J gene TRBJ2-1; D is unclear. V was pared by 9 bases and J by 0 bases, with 12 bases between. The germline gives CDR1 SNHLY, CDR2 FYNNEI. There are 14 residues in the CDR3. The CDR3 sequence is CASRRPSSYNEQFF. The CDR3 DNA follows: TGTGCCAGTAGACGGCCAAGCTCCTACAATGAGCAGTTCTTC.

This chain links TRBV19 with TRBJ2-2; 10 bases are a match to TRBD2. The CDR3 sequence is 15 residues long. J gave up 0 bases and V 8 bases, and 3 bases lay outside the gene matches. Germline CDR1 is LNHDA and CDR2 is SQIVND (reference sequence). The CDR3 DNA reads as TGTGCCAGTGAAGCGGGGGGGTCGAACACCGGGGAGCTGTTTTTT. This gives the protein CASEAGGSNTGELFF.

The V and J genes are TRBV19 and TRBJ1-5; D uncertain. In germline, CDR1 is LNHDA, CDR2 SQIVND (reference sequence). The CDR3 is made up of 14 amino acids. The V gene lost 0 bases and the J gene lost 2 bases, with 5 bases spanning the gap. The DNA of the CDR3 is TGTGCCAGTAGTATAGAACGGGGCAATCAGCCCCAGCATTTT. It specifies CASSIERGNQPQHF. The variable domain in full, completed from reference TRBV19 and TRBJ1-5, reads DGGITQSPKYLFRKEGQNVTLSCEQNLNHDAMYWYRQDPGQGLRLIYYSQIVNDFQKGDIAEGYSVSREKKESFPLTVTSAQKNPTAFYLCASSIERGNQPQHFGDGTRLSIL.

J is TRBJ1-6 and V is TRBV19; 8 bases line up with TRBD1. Looked up from germline, CDR1 is LNHDA and CDR2 is SQIVND (reference sequence). The CDR3 is made up of 17 amino acids. With 4 bases clipped from V and 0 bases from J, the junction kept 5 bases outside the gene matches. The CDR3 DNA follows: TGTGCCAGTAGTACTGGACAGGGTCGCTCCTATAATTCACCCCTCCACTTT. Its protein is CASSTGQGRSYNSPLHF. Variable domain in full (rest from reference TRBV19 and TRBJ1-6): DGGITQSPKYLFRKEGQNVTLSCEQNLNHDAMYWYRQDPGQGLRLIYYSQIVNDFQKGDIAEGYSVSREKKESFPLTVTSAQKNPTAFYLCASSTGQGRSYNSPLHFGNGTRLTVT.

The gene calls are TRBV6-1 and TRBJ1-6; possibly TRBD1 for D (5 bases). Trimming shortened V by 1 base and J by 7 bases, and 11 bases separated the two germline ends. CDR1 is MNHNS and CDR2 is SASEGT in the germline V gene. The CDR3 has 15 residues. The CDR3 is CASSEGAGQNSPLHF. The CDR3 DNA sequence: TGTGCCAGCAGTGAAGGGGCAGGGCAAAATTCACCCCTCCACTTT.

This chain uses TRBV7-9 with TRBJ1-2; a possible D gene is TRBD1 (5 bases). The V end lost 3 bases, the J end lost 7 bases, and 12 bases lay between the germline ends. The CDR3 runs to 13 residues. The germline gives CDR1 SEHNR, CDR2 FQNEAQ (reference sequence). The CDR3 nucleotides are TGTGCCAGCAGCTTCGACAGTTTCAGTGGCTACACCTTC. It codes for CASSFDSFSGYTF.

This chain's CDR3 is CASSVGGGSGNTIYF. CDR3 nucleotides: TGTGCCAGCAGCGTCGGTGGGGGCTCTGGAAACACCATATATTTT. The gene calls are TRBV9 and TRBJ1-3; D is possibly TRBD1 (5 bases). Germline loops: CDR1 SGDLS, CDR2 YYNGEE. The CDR3 loop spans 15 amino acids. The germline V and J ends were trimmed by 2 bases and 0 bases, with 9 bases remaining between them.

The chain is built from TRBV19 and TRBJ2-7; possibly TRBD2 for D (6 bases). The V gene lost 10 bases and the J gene lost 1 base, with 20 bases spanning the gap. Germline V gene data show CDR1 as LNHDA and CDR2 as SQIVND (reference sequence). The CDR3 consists of 15 residues. CDR3 amino acids: CATSNSRDKSYEQYF. The CDR3 DNA sequence: TGTGCCACGTCCAACTCGCGGGATAAGTCCTACGAGCAGTACTTC.

This chain joins TRBV30 and TRBJ1-3, with a possible D match to TRBD1 (5 bases). The CDR3 has 14 amino acids. The germline gives CDR1 GTSNPN, CDR2 SVGIG (reference sequence). V dropped 2 bases and J dropped 3 bases, with 11 bases sitting between them. The CDR3 here is CAWSPPGGGNTIYF. The CDR3 region has the DNA TGTGCCTGGAGTCCACCGGGGGGTGGAAACACCATATATTTT.

The chain recombines TRBV27 with TRBJ2-7; D tentatively fits TRBD1 or TRBD2 (5 bases each). CDR3 size: 15 residues. V lost 10 bases, J lost 2 bases, and 21 bases lay in between. The V gene's germline CDR1 is MNHEY and CDR2 SMNVEV (reference sequence). The CDR3 DNA sequence: TGTGCCACCCGCCGGGGCCCGCTAGGGACCTACGAGCAGTACTTC. It is translated as CATRRGPLGTYEQYF.

The J gene is TRBJ1-6, the V gene TRBV6-6; 7 positions agree with TRBD1. The CDR3 is 14 residues long. Germline V CDR1 and CDR2: MNHNY, SVGAGI (reference sequence). J lost 10 bases, V lost 8 bases, and 11 bases had no gene match. CDR3 region: CASRPDRVHSPLHF. The CDR3 nucleotides are TGTGCCAGCCGCCCCGACAGGGTCCACTCACCCCTCCACTTT.

The chain joins TRBV5-4 to TRBJ2-3; 12 bases fit TRBD1. CDR1 and CDR2 (germline): SGHNT, YYREEE (reference sequence). The CDR3 loop spans 16 amino acids. Germline trimming cut 5 bases from V and 6 bases from J; bases unmatched to any gene: 10. The CDR3 nucleotides are TGTGCCAGCAGAAACACCGGGACAGGGGGCTACGATACGCAGTATTTT. It encodes CASRNTGTGGYDTQYF. Filled out from reference TRBV5-4 and TRBJ2-3, the complete variable domain reads ETGVTQSPTHLIKTRGQQVTLRCSSQSGHNTVSWYQQALGQGPQFIFQYYREEENGRGNFPPRFSGLQFPNYSSELNVNALELDDSALYLCASRNTGTGGYDTQYFGPGTRLTVL.

The chain combines TRBV11-1 with TRBJ2-3; perhaps D is TRBD1 or TRBD2 (5 bases each). The CDR3 consists of 15 residues. The ends were cut back, 2 bases at V and 4 bases at J, with 13 bases in the middle. CDR1 SGHAT and CDR2 FQDESV come from the germline V gene (reference sequence). CDR3 in amino acids: CASSLLGTEADTQYF. As DNA, the CDR3 is TGTGCCAGCAGCTTATTGGGGACCGAGGCAGATACGCAGTATTTT.

V is TRBV11-2 and J is TRBJ2-3; weak D call: TRBD2 (5 bases). CDR1 and CDR2 (germline): SGHAT, FQNNGV. The CDR3 contains 15 residues. Trimming pared 1 base from V and 0 bases from J, leaving 8 bases between. DNA of the CDR3: TGTGCCAGCAGCTTAGGGAGGACTAGCACAGATACGCAGTATTTT. Amino acids: CASSLGRTSTDTQYF.